This T cell receptor beta chain was recorded in a study of glioma-infiltrating T cells after dendritic cell vaccination. General study results and limits: Survival was not directly related to TCR clonality in these patients. Few patients contributed both blood and tumor specimens.

In the case of this clone: The target antigen is unknown.

V gave up 4 bases and J gave up 4 bases, with 8 bases separating them. The germline CDR1 and CDR2 sequences are SGHTA and FQGNSA. The CDR3 contains 13 residues. Described time point: after dendritic cell vaccination, including at tumor progression/relapse. Patients had residual fresh-frozen tumor tissue and more than two years of survival data. Only in-frame clones appear in the TCRdb table, and some are missing; sequencing was by immunoSEQ multiplex PCR. The sample holds tens of thousands of clones, more than 75% seen once. The chain links TRBV7-2 to TRBJ1-5; no clear D gene. The material sequenced was blood, taken after dendritic cell vaccination. The TCR sequence derives from a human donor with glioblastoma. DNA for the CDR3: TGTGCCAGCAGCTATCGGACTAATCAGCCCCAGCATTTT. Protein sequence: CASSYRTNQPQHF.